These T cell receptor beta chains were read from a single sample in a study of blood T cell repertoires in COVID-19. Using immunoSEQ multiplex PCR, the repertoire was profiled, and TCRdb retains in-frame clones only, with some absent. The table records a few hundred thousand clones, roughly 90% of them present only once. Sequenced material: PBMCs or T cells enriched from blood (not recorded which). These receptors all come from a woman aged 25 to 39 who had recovered from COVID-19. CDR3s include the opening cysteine and the closing phenylalanine or tryptophan. The D gene is left open where the match is weak. Clone size appears in some rows only: once, few, many, or a class for an expanded clone.

clone_size j_call v_call d_call cdr3_nt cdr3_aa
. TRBJ2-2 TRBV10-3 TRBD1 TGTGCCATCAGACAGGGGGAAAACACCGGGGAGCTGTTTTTT CAIRQGENTGELFF
. TRBJ2-1 TRBV27 . TGTGCCAGCAGTTTTTCCCAGCGGGCCTACAATGAGCAGTTCTTC CASSFSQRAYNEQFF
. TRBJ1-2 TRBV6-5 TRBD1 TGTGCCAGCAGTTACCCACCGGGACAGGGGAACTATGGCTACACCTTC CASSYPPGQGNYGYTF
once TRBJ2-1 TRBV19 . TGTGCCAGTCGATCGGACACGTACAATGAGCAGTTCTTC CASRSDTYNEQFF
. TRBJ1-2 TRBV7-2 . TGTGCCAGCAGCTCAGACGGGTATGGCTACACCTTC CASSSDGYGYTF
. TRBJ2-3 TRBV2 . TGTGCCAGCAGCGGGTTACTAGGAGATACGCAGTATTTT CASSGLLGDTQYF
. TRBJ2-1 TRBV24-1 TRBD2 TGTGCCACCGGAACGGCTAGCGGGAGGGCCAATGAGCAGTTCTTC CATGTASGRANEQFF
. TRBJ2-7 TRBV11-2 TRBD1 TGTGCCAGCAGCCCACTGACCCTCCAGGACAGGGGGCGCCCCGAGCAGTACTTC CASSPLTLQDRGRPEQYF
. TRBJ2-3 TRBV11-3 . TGTGCCAGCAGCTTTCTAGCTACAGATACGCAGTATTTT CASSFLATDTQYF
. TRBJ2-3 TRBV2 TRBD2 TGTGCCAGCAGTGACGGCAGCGGGGGGCTAACAGATACGCAGTATTTT CASSDGSGGLTDTQYF
. TRBJ1-1 TRBV4-1 . TGCGCCAGCAGCCAAGAGAGCCTCGCTCTGAACACTGAAGCTTTCTTT CASSQESLALNTEAFF
. TRBJ2-7 TRBV5-4 . TGTGCCAGCAGCTTGGGGCAGGATCGCTCCTACGAGCAGTACTTC CASSLGQDRSYEQYF
. TRBJ1-4 TRBV28 . TGTGCCAGCAGTTCAACAACATATAGGGGGAATGAAAAACTGTTTTTT CASSSTTYRGNEKLFF
. TRBJ2-7 TRBV25-1 TRBD2 TGTGCCAGCAGTGAAACCAGCGGGAGGGCGGGAGGATACGAGCAGTACTTC CASSETSGRAGGYEQYF
. TRBJ2-5 TRBV11-2 TRBD1 TGTGCCAGCAGCATAGGGACAGGGCCCCTAGAGACCCAGTACTTC CASSIGTGPLETQYF
once TRBJ2-7 TRBV28 . TGTGCCAGCAGCTACGACGGAGACTACGAGCAGTACTTC CASSYDGDYEQYF
. TRBJ2-1 TRBV7-2 TRBD2 TGTGCCAGCAGCATTACTAGCGGAGCCTACAATGAGCAGTTCTTC CASSITSGAYNEQFF
. TRBJ1-2 TRBV27 TRBD1 TGTGCCAGCAGTCCGGACAGGGACTACGGCTACACCTTC CASSPDRDYGYTF
. TRBJ2-6 TRBV6-6 TRBD2 TGTGCCAGCAGTCGAGTAGCGGGAGCTGGGGCCAACGTCCTGACTTTC CASSRVAGAGANVLTF
. TRBJ2-7 TRBV9 TRBD1 TGTGCCAGCAGCCCTACCGGGACAGGGCACTACGAGCAGTACTTC CASSPTGTGHYEQYF
. TRBJ1-1 TRBV5-4 . TGTGCCACCAGGCCCGCTATGAACACTGAAGCTTTCTTT CATRPAMNTEAFF
. TRBJ2-2 TRBV11-2 . TGTGCCAGCAGCGGAGCAGGGCCCGGGGAGCTGTTTTTT CASSGAGPGELFF
. TRBJ1-1 TRBV3-1/TRBV3-2 . TGTGCCAGCAGCCCCCTCCTACAGGGCGAAGCTTTCTTT CASSPLLQGEAFF
. TRBJ1-1 TRBV18 TRBD1 TGTGCCAGCTCAACGATGACAGGGGCAGTCACTGAAGCTTTCTTT CASSTMTGAVTEAFF
. TRBJ2-7 TRBV7-9 . TGTGCCAGCAGCATAGGACAGCTACATTACGAGCAGTACTTC CASSIGQLHYEQYF
. TRBJ2-7 TRBV14 . TGTGCCAGCAGCCAAGATTCAGTTACATACTACGAGCAGTACTTC CASSQDSVTYYEQYF
. TRBJ2-7 TRBV27 . TGTGCCAGCAGTTTATCCCCACGGCGGAGCCCCTACGAGCAGTACTTC CASSLSPRRSPYEQYF
once TRBJ1-1 TRBV10-3 . TGTGCCATCAGTGGGGGGGGAATGAACACTGAAGCTTTCTTT CAISGGGMNTEAFF
. TRBJ2-2 TRBV7-6 TRBD1 TGTGCCAGCAGCTTAGGGTCCGGGACAGGGACCGGGGAGCTGTTTTTT CASSLGSGTGTGELFF
. TRBJ2-7 TRBV29-1 TRBD1 TGCAGCGTCCGGGACAGTGAAGTCTACGAGCAGTACTTC CSVRDSEVYEQYF
. TRBJ1-2 TRBV10-3 . TGTGCCATCAGTGAGGGGGGGGTCCAAAACCTCTATGGCTACACCTTC CAISEGGVQNLYGYTF
once TRBJ2-7 TRBV12-3/TRBV12-4 TRBD1 TGTGCCAGCAGTTTGACAGGGGGCTCCGAGCAGTACTTC CASSLTGGSEQYF
. TRBJ2-6 TRBV28 . TGTGCCAGCAGTGCCCCGGGTATTGGGGCCAACGTCCTGACTTTC CASSAPGIGANVLTF
. TRBJ2-7 TRBV5-1 TRBD1 TGCGCCAGCATGACAGGGGATAGCTACGAGCAGTACTTC CASMTGDSYEQYF
. TRBJ2-1 TRBV6-2/TRBV6-3 . TGTGCCAGCAGCACTATACGATACACCTACAATGAGCAGTTCTTC CASSTIRYTYNEQFF
. TRBJ2-3 TRBV4-1 . TGCGCCAGCAGTCTAAGCGGGCATACGCAGTATTTT CASSLSGHTQYF
. TRBJ2-7 TRBV28 . TGTGCCAGCAGTTTATTTGGCTCCTGGTACGAGCAGTACTTC CASSLFGSWYEQYF
. TRBJ2-5 TRBV5-4 TRBD1 TGTGCCAGCAGCTCCGGGACAGTTGAAGAGACCCAGTACTTC CASSSGTVEETQYF
. TRBJ1-1 TRBV5-4 . TGTGCCAGCAGCTTGACCCTAGAGAGAAACACTGAAGCTTTCTTT CASSLTLERNTEAFF
. TRBJ1-4 TRBV9 . TGTGCCAGCAGCGTAGGAGGACAGCTTCAATTTGAAAAACTGTTTTTT CASSVGGQLQFEKLFF
. TRBJ1-1 TRBV12-3/TRBV12-4 TRBD1 TGTGCCAGCCGGGGACAGGTTAACACTGAAGCTTTCTTT CASRGQVNTEAFF
. TRBJ2-7 TRBV6-5 . TGTGCCAGCAGCCCCGGGTCATCCTACGAGCAGTACTTC CASSPGSSYEQYF
. TRBJ1-6 TRBV2 . TGTGCCACCTCCAGACTCCCCGGTTCACCCCTCCACTTT CATSRLPGSPLHF
once TRBJ2-2 TRBV28 TRBD2 TGTGCCAGCAGTTTACTAGCGGGAGTAGACACCGGGGAGCTGTTTTTT CASSLLAGVDTGELFF
. TRBJ1-1 TRBV19 . TGTGCCAGTAAAGTGACAATGGGCACTGAAGCTTTCTTT CASKVTMGTEAFF
. TRBJ2-7 TRBV5-4 . TGTGCCAGCAGCTTGGCACCGGGGTACGAGCAGTACTTC CASSLAPGYEQYF
. TRBJ2-7 TRBV12-3/TRBV12-4 . TGTGCCAGCAGTCGTCGTGGGCGGGTCGAGCAGTACTTC CASSRRGRVEQYF
. TRBJ2-1 TRBV29-1 . TGCAGCGTTCAACCCGGGACACAAGAGCAGTTCTTC CSVQPGTQEQFF
. TRBJ1-1 TRBV7-9 TRBD1 TGTGCCAGCAGCTCGCCCGGGACAGTGAACACTGAAGCTTTCTTT CASSSPGTVNTEAFF
. TRBJ1-5 TRBV28 . TGTGCCAGCAGTCATCAGGGTAGTCGGAGCAATCAGCCCCAGCATTTT CASSHQGSRSNQPQHF
. TRBJ2-7 TRBV6-2/TRBV6-3 TRBD2 TGTGCCAGCAGTTACCCCCCTAGCGGGAGGATGTACGAGCAGTACTTC CASSYPPSGRMYEQYF
. TRBJ2-5 TRBV9 TRBD1 TGTGCCAGCAGCGCTGTACAGGGGGATGGCGAGACCCAGTACTTC CASSAVQGDGETQYF
once TRBJ2-7 TRBV6-2/TRBV6-3 . TGTGCCAGCAGTTACTACGCGGAATATACCTACGAGCAGTACTTC CASSYYAEYTYEQYF
. TRBJ2-3 TRBV4-1 TRBD1 TGCGCCAGTAGACAGGGGTTCGAGGTCACAGATACGCAGTATTTT CASRQGFEVTDTQYF
. TRBJ2-5 TRBV2 TRBD2 TGTGCCAGCAGTCGACTAGCGGGACAAGAGACCCAGTACTTC CASSRLAGQETQYF
. TRBJ2-7 TRBV2 TRBD2 TGTGCCAGCAGGAGGGGTACCGGGGAGGGAGAGCAGTACTTC CASRRGTGEGEQYF
. TRBJ1-6 TRBV2 . TGTGCCAGCAGTGGACAACAGGGAAGTAATTCACCCCTCCACTTT CASSGQQGSNSPLHF
. TRBJ1-5 TRBV7-2 . TGTGCCAGCAGTCTCGACAGTTTGGGCAATCAGCCCCAGCATTTT CASSLDSLGNQPQHF
. TRBJ2-1 TRBV7-9 TRBD2 TGTGCCAGCAGCTTTCGGGGAGGGGAGAGCTCCTACAATGAGCAGTTCTTC CASSFRGGESSYNEQFF